This entry lists 6 T cell receptor beta chains sequenced from one sample in a study of blood T cell repertoires in COVID-19. Clones were sequenced by immunoSEQ multiplex PCR, and TCRdb holds only the in-frame ones, with some missing. The sample contains 250,000 to 300,000 clones, about 88% of which appear only once. The sample was peripheral blood. These receptors originate from a woman in her sixties or seventies with acute or convalescent COVID-19.

The CDR3 loop reads CASSPHPDRAPSSYEQYF. CDR3 coding DNA: TGTGCCAGCAGTCCCCACCCGGACAGGGCCCCCAGCTCCTACGAGCAGTACTTC. This chain joins TRBV2 and TRBJ2-7, with 8 nucleotides matching TRBD1. The CDR3 has 18 residues. V lost 5 bases and J lost 0; bases outside the gene matches: 15. Germline values: CDR1 SNHLY, CDR2 FYNNEI. Supplemented by reference TRBV2 and TRBJ2-7, the full variable domain reads EPEVTQTPSHQVTQMGQEVILRCVPISNHLYFYWYRQILGQKVEFLVSFYNNEISEKSEIFDDQFSVERPDGSNFTLKIRSTKLEDSAMYFCASSPHPDRAPSSYEQYFGPGTRLTVT.

J is TRBJ2-1 and V is TRBV27; 7 nucleotides line up with TRBD2. Germline assignment: CDR1 MNHEY and CDR2 SMNVEV (reference sequence). CDR3 length equals 12 residues. V shed 6 bases and J 11 bases; nucleotides not matched to a gene: 7. CDR3: CASRHEGGKQFF. The CDR3 DNA sequence: TGTGCCAGCAGACACGAGGGAGGGAAGCAGTTCTTC.

This clone occurred once. The chain employs TRBV7-3 and TRBJ2-7, with 10 bases identical to TRBD1. Germline CDR1 is SGHTA and CDR2 is FQGTGA. The CDR3 is made up of 13 amino acids. Trimming cost V 4 bases and J 6 bases; bases outside gene matches: 3. The CDR3: CASSSTGGLEQYF. The CDR3 region has the DNA TGTGCCAGCAGCTCGACAGGGGGCCTCGAGCAGTACTTC.

This clone was detected a few times. The V and J genes are TRBV28 and TRBJ1-1; possibly TRBD1 for D (5 bases). Germline CDR1 reads MDHEN; CDR2 reads SYDVKM. The V and J ends lost 7 bases and 0 bases respectively, with 12 bases between them. The CDR3 is 14 amino acids. The CDR3 DNA is TGTGCCAGCACCGGGGGGGTAATGAACACTGAAGCTTTCTTT. The encoded protein is CASTGGVMNTEAFF.

The chain uses TRBV28 and TRBJ2-3, with D tentatively TRBD1 (6 bases). V was cut by 8 bases and J by 2 bases, with 29 bases left in between. The CDR3 is 19 residues long. Germline CDR1 reads MDHEN; CDR2 reads SYDVKM. The CDR3 spells CASLSFSFLQGGLTDTQYF. CDR3 DNA sequence: TGTGCCAGCCTCAGTTTCTCCTTTTTACAGGGTGGGCTCACAGATACGCAGTATTTT.

The CDR3 loop reads CASSLLVGGQETQYF. The CDR3 DNA reads TGTGCCAGCAGTTTGTTGGTTGGGGGGCAAGAGACCCAGTACTTC. The V call is TRBV28, the J call TRBJ2-5, with D possibly TRBD2 on 6 matching bases. The V and J ends lost 3 bases and 2 bases respectively, with 13 bases between them. In germline, CDR1 is MDHEN, CDR2 SYDVKM. This CDR3 is 15 amino acids long.